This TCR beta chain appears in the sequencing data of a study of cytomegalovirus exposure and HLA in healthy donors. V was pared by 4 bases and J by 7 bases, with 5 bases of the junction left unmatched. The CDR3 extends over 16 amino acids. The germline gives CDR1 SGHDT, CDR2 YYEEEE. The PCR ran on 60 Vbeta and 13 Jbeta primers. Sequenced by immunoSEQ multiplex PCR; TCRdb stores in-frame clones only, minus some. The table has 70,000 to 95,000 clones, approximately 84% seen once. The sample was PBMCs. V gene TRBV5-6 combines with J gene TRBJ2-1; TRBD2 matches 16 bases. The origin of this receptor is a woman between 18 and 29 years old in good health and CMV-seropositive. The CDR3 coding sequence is TGTGCCAGCAGCCAGGGACTAGCGGGGGGGTGGAATGAGCAGTTCTTC. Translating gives CASSQGLAGGWNEQFF.